Below, one TCR beta chain is given with its context. The target antigen is unknown. The sample originates from a study of Ad26.COV2.S vaccination and SARS-CoV-2 variants. Overall study: The authors gave Ad26.COV2.S intramuscularly, either once or twice 56 days apart.

Study observations and caveats: Compared with placebo recipients, vaccine recipients had higher spike-specific TCR breadth.

Treatment here: some 19 received Ad26.COV2.S at low or high dose, single or two shots; 5 received placebo; per-sample allocation not given. Day 63 after the first vaccine or placebo injection was the time point for sampling. This Boston cohort included adults aged 18-55 years. The assay was immunoSEQ multiplex PCR, and TCRdb's table has in-frame clones only and misses some. Of some 480,000 clones listed, approximately 88% are singletons. Here the sequenced sample was peripheral blood, taken in a trial of Ad26.COV2.S vaccine versus placebo. The sequence derives from a person between 18 and 65 years old who received the Ad26.COV2.S COVID-19 vaccine or a placebo.

CDR3 sequence (DNA): TGTGCCAGCAGCCAAGATACTCGGACAGGATACAATGAGCAGTTCTTC. Protein sequence: CASSQDTRTGYNEQFF. The rearrangement links TRBV4-2 to TRBJ2-1; 7 nucleotides agree with TRBD1. The J segment lost 4 bases and the V segment lost 0 bases, leaving 6 bases of the junction unmatched. The germline V gene has CDR1 LGHNA and CDR2 YNFKEQ. This CDR3 spans 16 amino acids.